This is a list of T cell receptor beta chains from one sample in a study of blood T cell repertoires in COVID-19. Assay: immunoSEQ multiplex PCR; the TCRdb copy retains only in-frame clones and omits some. The table lists some 400,000 clones, around 90% of them singletons. Specimen: peripheral blood. The receptors stem from a human donor in a cohort sampled during active COVID-19. The CDR3 runs from the conserved cysteine through the conserved F or W. The D gene is left open where the match is weak. A row's size may be missing; if present it is once, few, many or a size class.

J gene | D gene | V gene | CDR3 length | clone size | CDR3 protein | CDR3 DNA
TRBJ1-1 | - | TRBV18 | 16 | - | CASSPRELFSGTEAFF | TGTGCCAGCTCACCAAGAGAGCTCTTCAGCGGCACTGAAGCTTTCTTT
TRBJ2-1 | - | TRBV5-1 | 13 | - | CASRAGLNNEQFF | TGCGCCAGCAGGGCGGGCCTTAACAATGAGCAGTTCTTC
TRBJ1-4 | - | TRBV19 | 14 | - | CASSPRVGEEKLFF | TGTGCCAGTAGCCCTCGGGTTGGGGAGGAAAAACTGTTTTTT
TRBJ2-7 | - | TRBV30 | 13 | once | CAWSVLAGYEQYF | TGTGCCTGGAGTGTACTAGCAGGTTACGAGCAGTACTTC
TRBJ2-2 | - | TRBV6-6 | 15 | - | CASSPGLLNTGELFF | TGTGCCAGCAGTCCAGGACTACTGAACACCGGGGAGCTGTTTTTT
TRBJ2-3 | - | TRBV7-8 | 13 | - | CASSTNRADTQYF | TGTGCCAGCAGCACCAACCGGGCAGATACGCAGTATTTT
TRBJ2-2 | TRBD1 | TRBV5-4 | 15 | - | CASSPGQGVTGELFF | TGTGCCAGCAGCCCCGGACAGGGGGTCACCGGGGAGCTGTTTTTT
TRBJ2-6 | - | TRBV30 | 15 | - | CAWSTNRLGANVLTF | TGTGCCTGGAGTACTAACAGGTTGGGGGCCAACGTCCTGACTTTC
TRBJ2-1 | - | TRBV6-6 | 13 | - | CASLEITNNEQFF | TGTGCCAGCCTCGAGATTACCAACAATGAGCAGTTCTTC
TRBJ2-1 | - | TRBV9 | 14 | once | CASSVELGGNEQFF | TGTGCCAGCAGCGTAGAACTAGGGGGCAATGAGCAGTTCTTC